Reported below is one T cell receptor (beta chain). This clone is a singleton in its sample. No antigen is known for it. It has no much larger one-base neighbor in the sample; base qualities were not kept. For sequencing of the TCRbeta CDR3 region, genomic DNA was extracted from the sorted cells. The immunoSEQ Assay was used for sequencing of TCRbeta CDR3 regions. Imported from immuneACCESS, the table was reduced by TCRdb to in-frame sequences with V and J called. These copies leave out some clones; in studies compared against another copy, an unresolved V gene accounts for under half, and the cause of the remainder is not known. For this sample there are some 80,000 clones; nearly 95% appear just once. 20% of the sample is in the top ten clones. This record belongs to a study of OX40 agonist ivuxolimab in advanced cancers. For the wider study: The costimulatory receptor OX40 (CD134) was targeted by ivuxolimab, a fully human IgG2 agonistic monoclonal antibody. Peripheral TCRbeta sequencing aimed to test whether ivuxolimab altered TCR sequence diversity and caused clonal T-cell expansion. Partial responses occurred in three dose-escalation patients: two with cutaneous melanoma and one with hepatocellular carcinoma. Of the roughly 50 dose-escalation patients, hepatocellular carcinoma was present in approximately 20, melanoma in around 15, renal cell carcinoma in 9 and head and neck cancer in 9. Prior anti-PD-1, anti-PD-L1 or anti-CTLA-4 therapy was permitted, and checkpoint inhibitors had been received by approximately 39% of dose-escalation patients. The paper describes the monotherapy dose-escalation part (N of about 57 patients) of the phase I trial of ivuxolimab. Intravenous ivuxolimab was administered to patients every 2 weeks at six dose levels: 0.01, 0.1, 0.3, 1.5, 3 and 10 mg/kg. In the dose-escalation cohort, 70% to 85% of patients were male, and the mean age was around 60 years, with a range of about 20 to 90. Overall study outcomes, separate from this receptor: The antigen specificity of the clonally expanded peripheral T cells was not determined. At doses of 0.1 to 3.0 mg/kg, clonal expansion of both CD4+ and CD8+ T cells in blood was seen between baseline and week 6. After ivuxolimab, more expanded clones were found on average in CD8+ T cells than in CD4+ T cells. Low levels of normalized T-cell clonal expansion were also seen in some patients who did not respond. Partial responders in the 0.1-3.0 mg/kg groups had among the lowest normalized peripheral clonal expansion, especially among CD8+ T cells.

Patients with a history of autoimmune disease or receiving systemic immunosuppression were excluded from the trial. Peripheral blood for TCR sequencing was collected from all dose cohorts at baseline, on cycle 4 day 1, and on cycle 7 day 1. The samples were drawn from a first-in-human, open-label, multicenter phase I dose-escalation trial of ivuxolimab. Adults with locally advanced or metastatic melanoma, renal cell, hepatocellular, or head and neck squamous cell carcinoma were enrolled in the trial. Before TCR sequencing, CD4+ T cells and CD8+ T cells from peripheral blood were sorted into separate populations. V sheds 2 bases and J sheds 0 bases, leaving 9 bases between their ends. In the germline V gene, CDR1 corresponds to MNHEY and CDR2 to SVGAGI. The CDR3 runs 15 amino acids, cysteine and phenylalanine included. Only the CDR3 DNA stays, 45 bases, in frame from base 1.

The TCR sequence derives from an adult with an advanced solid tumor such as melanoma, head and neck, liver or kidney cancer. The sequence joins TRBV6-5 to TRBJ2-3; confidence is insufficient to name the D gene. Sample: CD4+ or CD8+ T cells sorted from blood, taken in a trial of the OX40 agonist ivuxolimab. The sequence in DNA is TGTGCCAGCAGTTACGCCGATGCTAGCACAGATACGCAGTATTTT. This encodes CASSYADASTDTQYF.